This record covers a single TCR beta chain. Authors of the study amplified TCR beta CDR3 regions from RNA transcripts. The study used the HTBI primer set for a first-round RT-PCR of the TCR CDR3. TCRdb recomputed calls from the multiplex PCR reads with MiXCR, one row per CDR3 protein. The profile shows some 490,000 distinct CDR3 sequences, approximately 23% of them singletons. The data derive from a study of T cells in Graves' hyperthyroidism and ophthalmopathy. The germline V gene encodes CDR1 SGHDT and CDR2 YYEEEE. V lost 2 bases and J lost 7, with 4 bases in between. This CDR3 has 11 residues. The clonotype originates from a woman aged 65 to 85 with Graves' ophthalmopathy. The rearrangement joins TRBV5-6 to TRBJ1-3; unclear D gene. The sample consisted of blood. The CDR3 is CASSFDNTIYF. The CDR3 DNA sequence: TGTGCCAGCAGCTTCGATAACACCATATATTTT.